These 5 T cell receptor beta chains were all obtained from the same sample, sequenced in a study of blood T cells in healthy people across ages. A second PCR, run for about 7 to 11 cycles, used a sample-barcoded 5' primer plus a J-beta primer mix. TCRdb re-called the 5' RACE reads with MiXCR, one entry per CDR3 protein. This table holds some 880,000 distinct CDR3 sequences, under 40% found once. Sequenced material: blood. Receptors were obtained from a man aged 18-30 years in good health.

In its sample, this clonotype was seen a few times. CDR3 protein: CASSYLRPFLMQDTQYF. The DNA of the CDR3 is TGTGCCAGCAGTTACCTACGACCCTTTCTAATGCAGGATACGCAGTATTTT. J is TRBJ2-3 and V is TRBV6-6; D gene ambiguous. The CDR3 covers 17 residues. Trimming pared 2 bases from V and 6 bases from J, leaving 21 bases between. Germline V lookup: CDR1 MNHNY, CDR2 SVGAGI (reference sequence).

This clonotype has at least ten counts. V and J are TRBV4-2 and TRBJ2-3, with TRBD1 matching 10 bases. CDR1 and CDR2 from the germline V gene are LGHNA and YNFKEQ. V lost 2 bases, J lost 1 base, and 6 bases stayed unmatched. The CDR3 runs 17 residues. This CDR3 is CASSQPGTGEGTDTQYF. Written as DNA, the CDR3 is TGTGCCAGCAGCCAACCCGGGACAGGGGAGGGCACAGATACGCAGTATTTT.

This clonotype was found many times. The junction does not match germline at one end; this may be a read error. This chain links TRBV7-7 with TRBJ2-3, with TRBD1 as a possible D gene (5 bases). The germline CDR1 and CDR2 sequences are SSHAT and FNYEAQ (reference sequence). The CDR3 spans 14 residues. The CDR3: CASSQGTDTDTQYF. CDR3 DNA: TGTGCTAGCAGCCAGGGAACCGACACAGATACGCAGTATTTT.

The chain has TRBV11-2 and TRBJ2-3; no firm D call. V lost 0 bases to trimming and J lost 2 bases, with 12 bases between them. This CDR3 has 16 amino acids. The V gene's germline CDR1 is SGHAT and CDR2 FQNNGV. In DNA form, the CDR3 reads TGTGCCAGCAGCTTAGAATCGGCGGATTACACAGATACGCAGTATTTT. Translating gives CASSLESADYTDTQYF.

The genes are TRBV4-3 and TRBJ1-1; no definite D call. The V end lost 0 bases, the J end lost 7 bases, and 6 bases lay between the germline ends. The CDR3 spans 12 residues. Germline lookup yields CDR1 LGHNA and CDR2 YSLEER. CDR3: CASSQEMGEAFF. CDR3 sequence (DNA): TGCGCCAGCAGCCAAGAGATGGGTGAAGCTTTCTTT.